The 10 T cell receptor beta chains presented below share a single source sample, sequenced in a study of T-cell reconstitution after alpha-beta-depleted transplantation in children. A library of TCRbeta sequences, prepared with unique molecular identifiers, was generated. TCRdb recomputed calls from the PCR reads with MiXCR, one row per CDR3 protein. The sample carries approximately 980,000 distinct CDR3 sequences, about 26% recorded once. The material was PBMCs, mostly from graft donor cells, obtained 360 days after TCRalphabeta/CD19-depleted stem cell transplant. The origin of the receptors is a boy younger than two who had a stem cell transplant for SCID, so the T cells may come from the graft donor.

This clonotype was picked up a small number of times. The CDR3 region is CASSLWYSGGEETQYF. The CDR3 coding sequence is TGTGCCAGCAGCTTGTGGTACTCAGGGGGAGAAGAGACCCAGTACTTC. The chain joins TRBV5-6 to TRBJ2-5; 7 bases match TRBD1. V was clipped by 1 base and J by 3 bases; unmatched bases: 9. The length of the CDR3 is 16 residues. Per the germline V gene, CDR1 is SGHDT and CDR2 is YYEEEE.

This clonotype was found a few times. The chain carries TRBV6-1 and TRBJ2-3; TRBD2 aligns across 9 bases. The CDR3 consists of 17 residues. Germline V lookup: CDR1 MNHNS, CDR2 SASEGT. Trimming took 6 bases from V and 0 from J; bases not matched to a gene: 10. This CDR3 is CASRGLAGGPSTDTQYF. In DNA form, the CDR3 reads TGTGCCAGCAGGGGGTTGGCGGGGGGGCCGAGCACAGATACGCAGTATTTT.

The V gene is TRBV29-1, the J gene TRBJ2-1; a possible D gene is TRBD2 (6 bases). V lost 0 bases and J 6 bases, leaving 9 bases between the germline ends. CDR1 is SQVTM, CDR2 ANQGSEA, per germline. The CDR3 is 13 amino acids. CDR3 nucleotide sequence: TGCAGCGTTGAAGAGGCCGGGAGCAATGAGCAGTTCTTC. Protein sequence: CSVEEAGSNEQFF.

CDR3 region: CASTSPTSFVSYNEQFF. CDR3 bases: TGTGCCAGCACCTCCCCAACTAGCTTCGTATCCTACAATGAGCAGTTCTTC. This chain links TRBV6-2 or TRBV6-3 with TRBJ2-1, with D possibly matching TRBD2 (6 bases). The CDR3 has 17 amino acids. Trimming stripped 7 bases from V and 1 base from J, with 20 bases between. Per the germline V gene, CDR1 is MNHEY and CDR2 is SVGEGT.

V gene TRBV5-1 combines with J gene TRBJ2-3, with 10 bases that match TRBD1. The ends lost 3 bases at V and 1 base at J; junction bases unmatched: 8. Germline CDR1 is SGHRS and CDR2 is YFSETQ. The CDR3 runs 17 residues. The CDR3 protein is CASSWGTGTGGTDTQYF. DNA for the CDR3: TGCGCCAGCAGCTGGGGGACCGGGACAGGGGGCACAGATACGCAGTATTTT.

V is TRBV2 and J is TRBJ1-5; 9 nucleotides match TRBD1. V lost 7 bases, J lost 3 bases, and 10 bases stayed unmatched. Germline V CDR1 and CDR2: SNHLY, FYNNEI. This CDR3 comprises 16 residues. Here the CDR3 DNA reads TGTGCCAGCACCCTCGGACAGGGGAGTATCAATCAGCCCCAGCATTTT. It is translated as CASTLGQGSINQPQHF.

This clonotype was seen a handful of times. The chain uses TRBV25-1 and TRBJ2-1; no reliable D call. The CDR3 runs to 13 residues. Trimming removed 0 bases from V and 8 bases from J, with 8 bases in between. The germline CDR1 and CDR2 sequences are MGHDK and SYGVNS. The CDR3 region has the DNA TGTGCCAGCAGTGAATATCCCGTCTATGAGCAGTTCTTC. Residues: CASSEYPVYEQFF.

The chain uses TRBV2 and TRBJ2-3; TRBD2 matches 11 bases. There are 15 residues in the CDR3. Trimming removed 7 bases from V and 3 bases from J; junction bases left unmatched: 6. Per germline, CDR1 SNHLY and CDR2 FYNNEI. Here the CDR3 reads CASIPLAGATDTQYF. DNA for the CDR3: TGTGCCAGCATACCACTAGCGGGGGCTACAGATACGCAGTATTTT.

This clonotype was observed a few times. The CDR3, as DNA: TGTGCCAGCAGCCAAGATCCGGGGGCGGAAGAGACCCAGTACTTC. Its translation: CASSQDPGAEETQYF. The chain joins TRBV4-2 to TRBJ2-5, with D perhaps assigned TRBD1 or TRBD2 (6 bases each). Trimming took 0 bases from V and 3 from J, leaving 11 bases between them. The CDR3 is 15 amino acids. Looked up from germline, CDR1 is LGHNA and CDR2 is YNFKEQ.

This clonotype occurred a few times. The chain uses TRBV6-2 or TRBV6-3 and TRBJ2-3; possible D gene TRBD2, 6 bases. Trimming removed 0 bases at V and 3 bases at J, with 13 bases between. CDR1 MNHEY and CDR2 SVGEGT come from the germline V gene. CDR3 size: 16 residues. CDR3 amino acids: CASSYSSSRGTDTQYF. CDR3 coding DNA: TGTGCCAGCAGTTACTCGAGTTCCCGGGGGACAGATACGCAGTATTTT.